This TCR beta chain was profiled in a study of T cell responses to AZD1222 COVID-19 vaccine. The CDR3 spans 15 residues. The germline CDR1 and CDR2 sequences are SGHTA and FQGNSA. V lost 2 bases to trimming and J lost 6 bases, with 15 bases between them. Sequenced by immunoSEQ multiplex PCR; TCRdb stores in-frame clones only, minus some. The sample contains around 150,000 clones, approximately 94% of which appear only once. The receptor was isolated from an adult who received the AZD1222 COVID-19 vaccine. The chain is built from TRBV7-2 and TRBJ2-3; no definite D call. Material: peripheral blood, obtained 28 days after the second AZD1222 dose. CDR3 DNA: TGTGCCAGCAGCTTAAGCCCTTCACGGTCTGATACGCAGTATTTT. Encoded protein: CASSLSPSRSDTQYF.